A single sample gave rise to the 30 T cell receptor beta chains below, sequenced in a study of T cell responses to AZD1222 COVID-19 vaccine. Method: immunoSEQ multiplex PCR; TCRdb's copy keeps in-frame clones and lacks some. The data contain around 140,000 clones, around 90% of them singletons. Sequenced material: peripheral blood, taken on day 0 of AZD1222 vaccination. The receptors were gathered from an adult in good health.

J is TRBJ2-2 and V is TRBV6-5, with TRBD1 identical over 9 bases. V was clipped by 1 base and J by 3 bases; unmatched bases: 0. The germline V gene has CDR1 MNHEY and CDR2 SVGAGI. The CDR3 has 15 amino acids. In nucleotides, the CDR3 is TGTGCCAGCAGTTACTGGACAGGGGACACCGGGGAGCTGTTTTTT. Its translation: CASSYWTGDTGELFF.

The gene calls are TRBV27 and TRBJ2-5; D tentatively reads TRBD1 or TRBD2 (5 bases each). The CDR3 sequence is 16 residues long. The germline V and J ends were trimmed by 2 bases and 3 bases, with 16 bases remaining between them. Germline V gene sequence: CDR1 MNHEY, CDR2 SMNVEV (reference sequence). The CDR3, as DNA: TGTGCCAGCAGTTTAGGCACCGCGAGGGGTGAAGAGACCCAGTACTTC. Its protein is CASSLGTARGEETQYF.

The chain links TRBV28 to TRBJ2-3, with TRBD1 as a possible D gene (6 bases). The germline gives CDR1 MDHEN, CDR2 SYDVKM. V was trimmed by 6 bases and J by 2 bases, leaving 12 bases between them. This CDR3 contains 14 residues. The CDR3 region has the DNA TGTGCCAGCAGCAAGGACAGTCCCACAGATACGCAGTATTTT. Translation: CASSKDSPTDTQYF.

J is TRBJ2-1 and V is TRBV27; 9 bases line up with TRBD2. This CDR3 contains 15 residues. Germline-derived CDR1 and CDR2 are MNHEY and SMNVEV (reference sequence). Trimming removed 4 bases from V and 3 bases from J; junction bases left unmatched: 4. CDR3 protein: CASSSIAGDYNEQFF. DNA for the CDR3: TGTGCCAGCAGTTCGATAGCGGGAGACTACAATGAGCAGTTCTTC.

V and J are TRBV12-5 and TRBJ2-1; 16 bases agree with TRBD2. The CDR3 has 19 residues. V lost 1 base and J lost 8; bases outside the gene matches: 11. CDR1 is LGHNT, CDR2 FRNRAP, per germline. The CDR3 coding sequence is TGTGCTAGTGGTTTGGAAACACCCTCGGGACTAGCGGGGGGGCATGAGCAGTTCTTC. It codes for CASGLETPSGLAGGHEQFF.

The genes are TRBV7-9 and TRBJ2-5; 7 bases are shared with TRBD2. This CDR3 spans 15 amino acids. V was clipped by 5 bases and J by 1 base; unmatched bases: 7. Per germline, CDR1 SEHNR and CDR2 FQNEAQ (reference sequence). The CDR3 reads CASSTTSRLQETQYF. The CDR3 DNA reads TGTGCCAGCAGCACGACTAGCAGGCTCCAAGAGACCCAGTACTTC.

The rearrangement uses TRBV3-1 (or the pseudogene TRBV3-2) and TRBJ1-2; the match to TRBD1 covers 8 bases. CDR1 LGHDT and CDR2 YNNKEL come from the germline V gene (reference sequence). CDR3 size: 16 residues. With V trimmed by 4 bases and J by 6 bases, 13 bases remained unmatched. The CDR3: CASSLRHPETGDGYTF. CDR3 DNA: TGTGCCAGCAGCCTCCGTCATCCCGAGACAGGGGATGGCTACACCTTC.

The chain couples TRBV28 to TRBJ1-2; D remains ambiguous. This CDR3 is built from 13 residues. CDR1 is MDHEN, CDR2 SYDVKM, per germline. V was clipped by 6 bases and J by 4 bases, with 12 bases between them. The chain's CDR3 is CASSLQKIYGYTF. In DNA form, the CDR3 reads TGTGCCAGCAGCTTACAGAAGATCTATGGCTACACCTTC.

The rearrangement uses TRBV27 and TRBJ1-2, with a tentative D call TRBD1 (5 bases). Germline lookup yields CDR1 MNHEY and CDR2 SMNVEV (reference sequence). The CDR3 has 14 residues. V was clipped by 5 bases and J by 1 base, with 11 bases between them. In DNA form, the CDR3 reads TGTGCCAGCAGTAGGGCAGGGAATAACTATGGCTACACCTTC. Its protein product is CASSRAGNNYGYTF.

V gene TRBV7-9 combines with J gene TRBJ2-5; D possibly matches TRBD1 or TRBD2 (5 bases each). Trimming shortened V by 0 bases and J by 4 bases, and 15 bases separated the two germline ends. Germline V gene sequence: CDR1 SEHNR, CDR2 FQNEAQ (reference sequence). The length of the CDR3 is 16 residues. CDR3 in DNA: TGTGCCAGCAGCTTAGCGACAGTGGGGGTTTTAGAGACCCAGTACTTC. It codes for CASSLATVGVLETQYF.

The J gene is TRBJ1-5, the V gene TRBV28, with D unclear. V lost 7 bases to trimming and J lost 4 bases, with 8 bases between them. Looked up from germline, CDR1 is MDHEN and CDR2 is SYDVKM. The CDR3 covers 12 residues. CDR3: CASKDGNQPQHF. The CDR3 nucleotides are TGTGCCAGCAAGGACGGGAATCAGCCCCAGCATTTT.

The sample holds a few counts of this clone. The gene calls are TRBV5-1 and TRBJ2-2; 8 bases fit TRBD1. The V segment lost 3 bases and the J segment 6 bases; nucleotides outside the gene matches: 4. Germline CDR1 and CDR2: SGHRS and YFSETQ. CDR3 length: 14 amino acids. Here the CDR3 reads CASSSPTGAGELFF. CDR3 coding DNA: TGCGCCAGCAGCTCCCCGACAGGGGCCGGGGAGCTGTTTTTT.

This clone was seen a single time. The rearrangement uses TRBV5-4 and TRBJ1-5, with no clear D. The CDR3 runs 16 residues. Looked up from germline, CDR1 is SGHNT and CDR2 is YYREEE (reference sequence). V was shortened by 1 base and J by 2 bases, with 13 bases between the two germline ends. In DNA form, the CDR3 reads TGTGCCAGCAGCTTGACTTCGGGGTCGGGCAATCAGCCCCAGCATTTT. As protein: CASSLTSGSGNQPQHF.

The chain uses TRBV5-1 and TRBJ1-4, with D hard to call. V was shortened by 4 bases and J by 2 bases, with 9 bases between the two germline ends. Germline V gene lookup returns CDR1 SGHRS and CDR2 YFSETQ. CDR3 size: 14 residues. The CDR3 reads CASSLGRTNEKLFF. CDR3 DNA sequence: TGCGCCAGCAGCCTCGGCCGGACTAATGAAAAACTGTTTTTT.

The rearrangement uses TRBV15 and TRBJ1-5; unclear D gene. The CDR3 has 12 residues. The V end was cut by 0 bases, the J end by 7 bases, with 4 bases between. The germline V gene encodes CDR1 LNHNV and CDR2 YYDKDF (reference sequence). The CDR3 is CATSRDRQPQHF. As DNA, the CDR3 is TGTGCCACCAGCAGAGACCGGCAGCCCCAGCATTTT.

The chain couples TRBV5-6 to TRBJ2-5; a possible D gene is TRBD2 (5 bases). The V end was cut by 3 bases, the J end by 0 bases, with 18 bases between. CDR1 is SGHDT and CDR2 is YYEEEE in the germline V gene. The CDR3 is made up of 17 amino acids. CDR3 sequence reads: CASSSHLKREYQETQYF. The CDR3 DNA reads TGTGCCAGCAGCTCGCACCTGAAGAGGGAGTACCAAGAGACCCAGTACTTC. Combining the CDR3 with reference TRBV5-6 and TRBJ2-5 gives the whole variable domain DAGVTQSPTHLIKTRGQQVTLRCSPKSGHDTVSWYQQALGQGPQFIFQYYEEEERQRGNFPDRFSGHQFPNYSSELNVNALLLGDSALYLCASSSHLKREYQETQYFGPGTRLLVL.

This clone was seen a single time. CDR3 protein: CASRLSGARDYGYTF. Here the CDR3 DNA reads TGTGCAAGTCGCTTATCGGGGGCGAGGGACTATGGCTACACCTTC. V usage is TRBV12-2 and J usage is TRBJ1-2. TRBV12-2 is annotated as a pseudogene. The CDR3 is 15 residues long.

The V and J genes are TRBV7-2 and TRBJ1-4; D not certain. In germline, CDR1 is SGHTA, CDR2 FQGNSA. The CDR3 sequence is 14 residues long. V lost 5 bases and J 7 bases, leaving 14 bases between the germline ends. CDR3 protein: CASSIGFHAEKLFF. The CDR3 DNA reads TGTGCCAGCAGCATAGGGTTTCACGCTGAAAAACTGTTTTTT.

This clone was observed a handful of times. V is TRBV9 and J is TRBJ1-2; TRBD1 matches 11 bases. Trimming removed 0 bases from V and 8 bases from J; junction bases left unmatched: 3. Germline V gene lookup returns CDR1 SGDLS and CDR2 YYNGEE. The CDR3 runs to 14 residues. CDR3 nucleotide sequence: TGTGCCAGCAGCGTAGAGGACAGGGGGCGCGGCTACACCTTC. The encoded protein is CASSVEDRGRGYTF.

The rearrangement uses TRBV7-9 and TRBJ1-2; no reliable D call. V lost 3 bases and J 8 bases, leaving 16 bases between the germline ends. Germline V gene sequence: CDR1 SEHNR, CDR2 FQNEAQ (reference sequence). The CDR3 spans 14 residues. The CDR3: CASSLSSTSAGYTF. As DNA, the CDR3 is TGTGCCAGCAGCTTGAGTAGTACGTCTGCGGGCTACACCTTC. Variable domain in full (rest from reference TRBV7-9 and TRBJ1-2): DTGVSQNPRHKITKRGQNVTFRCDPISEHNRLYWYRQTLGQGPEFLTYFQNEAQLEKSRLLSDRFSAERPKGSFSTLEIQRTEQGDSAMYLCASSLSSTSAGYTFGSGTRLTVV.

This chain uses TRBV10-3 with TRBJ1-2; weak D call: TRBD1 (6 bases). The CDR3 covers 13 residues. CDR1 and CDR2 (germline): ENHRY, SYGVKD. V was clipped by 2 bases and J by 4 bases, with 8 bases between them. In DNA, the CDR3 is TGTGCCATCAGTGAGGGACAGATCTATGGCTACACCTTC. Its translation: CAISEGQIYGYTF.

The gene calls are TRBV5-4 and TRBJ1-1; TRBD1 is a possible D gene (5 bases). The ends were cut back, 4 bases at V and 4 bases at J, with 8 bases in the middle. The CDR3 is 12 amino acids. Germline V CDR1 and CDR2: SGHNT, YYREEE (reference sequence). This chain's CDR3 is CASSPGTTEAFF. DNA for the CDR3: TGTGCCAGCAGCCCAGGGACCACTGAAGCTTTCTTT. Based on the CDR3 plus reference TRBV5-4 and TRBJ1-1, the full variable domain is ETGVTQSPTHLIKTRGQQVTLRCSSQSGHNTVSWYQQALGQGPQFIFQYYREEENGRGNFPPRFSGLQFPNYSSELNVNALELDDSALYLCASSPGTTEAFFGQGTRLTVV.

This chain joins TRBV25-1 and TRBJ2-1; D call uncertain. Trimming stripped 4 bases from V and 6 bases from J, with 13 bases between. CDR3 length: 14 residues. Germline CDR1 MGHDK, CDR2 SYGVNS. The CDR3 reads CASSVAQRRNEQFF. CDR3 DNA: TGTGCCAGCAGTGTAGCCCAACGGCGCAATGAGCAGTTCTTC. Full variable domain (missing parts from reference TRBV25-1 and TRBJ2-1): EADIYQTPRYLVIGTGKKITLECSQTMGHDKMYWYQQDPGMELHLIHYSYGVNSTEKGDLSSESTVSRIRTEHFPLTLESARPSHTSQYLCASSVAQRRNEQFFGPGTRLTVL.

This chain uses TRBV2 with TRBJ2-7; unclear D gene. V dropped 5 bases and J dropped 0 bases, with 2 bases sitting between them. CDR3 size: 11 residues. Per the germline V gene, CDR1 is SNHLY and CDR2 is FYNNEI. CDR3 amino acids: CASSYSYEQYF. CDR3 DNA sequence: TGTGCCAGCAGTTACTCCTACGAGCAGTACTTC.

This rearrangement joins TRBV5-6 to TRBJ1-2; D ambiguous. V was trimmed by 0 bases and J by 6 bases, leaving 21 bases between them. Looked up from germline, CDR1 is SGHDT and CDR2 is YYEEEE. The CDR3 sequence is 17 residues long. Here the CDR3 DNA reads TGTGCCAGCAGCTTGGAGAGGCTTGCTCACGAGTATGATGGCTACACCTTC. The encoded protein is CASSLERLAHEYDGYTF.

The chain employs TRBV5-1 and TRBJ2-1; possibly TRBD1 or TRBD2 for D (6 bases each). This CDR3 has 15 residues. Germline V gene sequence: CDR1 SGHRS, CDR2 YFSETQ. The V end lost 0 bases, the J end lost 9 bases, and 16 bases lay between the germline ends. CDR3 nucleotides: TGCGCCAGCAGCTTGGGCGGTCTGGGGGGCGGTGAGCAGTTCTTC. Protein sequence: CASSLGGLGGGEQFF.

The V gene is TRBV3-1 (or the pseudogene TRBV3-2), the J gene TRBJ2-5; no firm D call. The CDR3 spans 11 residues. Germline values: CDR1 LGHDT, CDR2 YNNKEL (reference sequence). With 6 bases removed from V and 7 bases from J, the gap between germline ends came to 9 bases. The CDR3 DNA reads TGTGCCAGCAGAATAACGGGGACCCAGTACTTC. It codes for CASRITGTQYF.

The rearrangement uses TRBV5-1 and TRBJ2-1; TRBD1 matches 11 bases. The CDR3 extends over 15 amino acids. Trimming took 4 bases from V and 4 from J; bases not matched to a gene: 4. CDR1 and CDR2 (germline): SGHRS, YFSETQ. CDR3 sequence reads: CASSEGQGVYNEQFF. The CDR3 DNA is TGCGCCAGCAGCGAGGGACAGGGGGTATACAATGAGCAGTTCTTC.

The CDR3 nucleotides read TGTGCCAGCTCACCACGTGAGGCAGATACGCAGTATTTT. Protein product: CASSPREADTQYF. V gene TRBV18 combines with J gene TRBJ2-3; D ambiguous. Trimming removed 1 base from V and 4 bases from J, with 6 bases in between. Germline CDR1 and CDR2: KGHSH and LQKENI. CDR3 size: 13 residues.

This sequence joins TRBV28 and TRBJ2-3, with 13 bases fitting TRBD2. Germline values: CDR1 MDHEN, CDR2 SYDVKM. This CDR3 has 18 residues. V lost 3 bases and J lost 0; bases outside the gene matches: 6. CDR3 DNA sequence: TGTGCCAGCAGTTTGGGACTAGCGGGGTGGACTAGCACAGATACGCAGTATTTT. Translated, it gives CASSLGLAGWTSTDTQYF.